One sample yielded the 25 T cell receptor beta chains listed below, sequenced in a study of cytomegalovirus exposure and HLA in healthy donors (dated by TCRdb to about 2017). Libraries were made using the immunoSEQ multiplex PCR assay. The source is immuneACCESS, and TCRdb retained only in-frame sequences with V and J called. Part of the clones is not carried over; for the studies checked, unresolved V genes explain less than half of this, and the remainder is unexplained. The sample profile shows under 200,000 clones; approximately 86% of them were found once. Of the sample, about 2.3% is held by the ten largest clones. The sequenced material came from PBMCs. The receptors originated from a woman aged 18-29 years in good health and CMV-seronegative.

The chain carries TRBV19 and TRBJ2-7; possible D gene TRBD2, 6 bases. Trimming cost V 6 bases and J 4 bases, with 19 bases left between them. In germline, CDR1 is LNHDA, CDR2 SQIVND (reference sequence). The CDR3 has 15 amino acids. As DNA, the CDR3 is TGTGCCAGTAGCTGGAAAACTAGCTCACTTTACGAGCAGTACTTC. This sequence encodes CASSWKTSSLYEQYF.

The V gene is TRBV5-6, the J gene TRBJ2-7; TRBD2 matches 14 bases. The CDR3 has 16 residues. V shed 5 bases, J shed 2 bases, and the junction held 6 bases outside the gene matches. Germline V gene lookup returns CDR1 SGHDT and CDR2 YYEEEE. CDR3 sequence reads: CASRGLAGEFPYEQYF. CDR3 coding DNA: TGTGCCAGCAGGGGACTAGCGGGAGAGTTCCCCTACGAGCAGTACTTC.

This rearrangement joins TRBV4-3 to TRBJ2-2, with a possible D match to TRBD1 (6 bases). Looked up from germline, CDR1 is LGHNA and CDR2 is YSLEER. V was trimmed by 4 bases and J by 4 bases, leaving 7 bases between them. This CDR3 comprises 13 residues. This CDR3 is CASSLGGTGELFF. The DNA for the CDR3 is TGCGCCAGCAGCCTAGGGGGCACCGGGGAGCTGTTTTTT.

The rearrangement uses TRBV6-5 and TRBJ2-7, with 9 nucleotides matching TRBD1. Germline-derived CDR1 and CDR2 are MNHEY and SVGAGI. J lost 7 bases, V lost 6 bases, and 7 bases had no gene match. This CDR3 has 13 residues. This chain's CDR3 is CASSRRDRVEQYF. The CDR3 coding sequence is TGTGCCAGCAGCCGCCGGGACAGGGTGGAGCAGTACTTC.

J is TRBJ2-7 and V is TRBV20-1; D unclear. Germline CDR1 and CDR2: DFQATT and SNEGSKA (reference sequence). Deletions cut 5 bases from V and 4 bases from J, with 9 bases between. The CDR3 totals 11 residues. CDR3: CSASLLYEQYF. The DNA for the CDR3 is TGCAGTGCTTCCTTGTTGTACGAGCAGTACTTC.

This sequence joins TRBV6-5 and TRBJ1-2; D uncertain. The CDR3 sequence is 15 residues long. Trimming left V 0 bases short and J 0 bases short, with 8 bases between. Germline CDR1 is MNHEY and CDR2 is SVGAGI. This CDR3 is CASSYSRESNYGYTF. The CDR3 DNA reads TGTGCCAGCAGTTACTCTCGGGAGTCTAACTATGGCTACACCTTC.

This clone was detected only once. The CDR3 DNA reads as TGTGCCAGTAGTATAGACGGGAGGGCCCCACGCACAGATACGCAGTATTTT. This encodes CASSIDGRAPRTDTQYF. The gene calls are TRBV19 and TRBJ2-3, with TRBD2 matching over 8 bases. CDR1 is LNHDA, CDR2 SQIVND, per germline (reference sequence). The CDR3 runs to 17 residues. The V gene end was trimmed by 0 bases and the J gene end by 1 base; junction bases not matched to a gene: 6.

The V call is TRBV30, the J call TRBJ1-2, with D tentatively TRBD1 (5 bases). V lost 0 bases and J 4 bases, leaving 12 bases between the germline ends. CDR3 length: 14 amino acids. CDR1 is GTSNPN and CDR2 is SVGIG in the germline V gene (reference sequence). In DNA form, the CDR3 reads TGTGCCTGGAGTGTATTTCAGGGAACCTATGGCTACACCTTC. Translated: CAWSVFQGTYGYTF. Combining the CDR3 with reference TRBV30 and TRBJ1-2 gives the whole variable domain SQTIHQWPATLVQPVGSPLSLECTVEGTSNPNLYWYRQAAGRGLQLLFYSVGIGQISSEVPQNLSASRPQDRQFILSSKKLLLSDSGFYLCAWSVFQGTYGYTFGSGTRLTVV.

The chain employs TRBV5-1 and TRBJ2-3, with a weak D call TRBD1 (5 bases). Germline lookup yields CDR1 SGHRS and CDR2 YFSETQ. The CDR3 length is 16 residues. V lost 4 bases, J lost 4 bases, and 19 bases lay in between. CDR3 sequence (DNA): TGCGCCAGCAGCGGGGCTGGCAGGGTAAGAGCAGATACGCAGTATTTT. Protein: CASSGAGRVRADTQYF.

The rearrangement links TRBV5-1 to TRBJ1-1; D is uncertain. Germline V CDR1 and CDR2: SGHRS, YFSETQ. V lost 4 bases and J 1 base, leaving 11 bases between the germline ends. The CDR3 is 14 amino acids. The CDR3 region is CASSLLLRNTEAFF. CDR3 sequence (DNA): TGCGCCAGCAGCCTCCTACTAAGGAACACTGAAGCTTTCTTT.

The chain joins TRBV19 to TRBJ1-2; D gene unclear. Per the germline V gene, CDR1 is LNHDA and CDR2 is SQIVND (reference sequence). CDR3 length: 13 amino acids. Trimming took off 2 bases at V and 8 bases at J, with 12 bases between the two ends. The CDR3 reads CASSIKATEGYTF. The CDR3 nucleotides are TGTGCCAGTAGTATAAAAGCGACGGAGGGCTACACCTTC.

The V gene is TRBV6-4, the J gene TRBJ1-2; D unresolved. V was trimmed by 2 bases and J by 7 bases, leaving 20 bases between them. Germline-derived CDR1 and CDR2 are MRHNA and SNTAGT. The CDR3 consists of 16 residues. CDR3 coding DNA: TGTGCCAGCAGTGACCACAACCTAGAGCCGGGAGGTGGCTACACCTTC. Its translation: CASSDHNLEPGGGYTF.

The chain combines TRBV7-9 with TRBJ2-1; 7 bases align to TRBD1. The V and J ends lost 5 bases and 4 bases, in that order; junction bases with no gene match: 5. CDR3 length: 14 amino acids. Looked up from germline, CDR1 is SEHNR and CDR2 is FQNEAQ (reference sequence). CDR3 sequence: CASSPVTGYNEQFF. In DNA, the CDR3 is TGTGCCAGCAGCCCCGTGACAGGGTACAATGAGCAGTTCTTC.

This chain uses TRBV6-5 with TRBJ2-1; D unresolved. CDR1 and CDR2 from the germline V gene are MNHEY and SVGAGI. The CDR3 is 14 amino acids. Trimming left V 5 bases short and J 6 bases short, with 14 bases between. The DNA for the CDR3 is TGTGCCAGCAGTGCCCTTTTACTTCCCAATGAGCAGTTCTTC. As protein: CASSALLLPNEQFF.

The chain combines TRBV2 with TRBJ2-3; no firm D call. Germline assignment: CDR1 SNHLY and CDR2 FYNNEI. This CDR3 region has 12 residues. Trimming removed 2 bases at V and 3 bases at J, with 3 bases between. The CDR3 region is CASSESTDTQYF. The DNA for the CDR3 is TGTGCCAGCAGTGAATCGACAGATACGCAGTATTTT.

This chain uses TRBV4-3 with TRBJ1-2; 7 bases align to TRBD1. The CDR3 extends over 17 amino acids. After removal of 1 base from V and 4 bases from J, the junction contained 12 bases not matched to a gene. Germline loops: CDR1 LGHNA, CDR2 YSLEER. The CDR3 DNA sequence: TGCGCCAGCAGCCAAGTGGGCCTAACAGGGGCCACCTATGGCTACACCTTC. Protein: CASSQVGLTGATYGYTF.

A word on this clone: Within the sample, other DNA sequences also encode this same CDR3. The J gene is TRBJ2-7, the V gene TRBV14; 9 nucleotides align to TRBD1. The CDR3 has 15 amino acids. Trimming cost V 3 bases and J 3 bases; bases outside gene matches: 6. In germline, CDR1 is SGHDN, CDR2 FVKESK. Written as DNA, the CDR3 is TGTGCCAGCAGCCACGCCCGGACAGGGGACTACGAGCAGTACTTC. Residues: CASSHARTGDYEQYF.

The chain employs TRBV5-1 and TRBJ2-3; 7 nucleotides agree with TRBD1. The CDR3 sequence is 14 residues long. Germline assignment: CDR1 SGHRS and CDR2 YFSETQ. V lost 4 bases to trimming and J lost 6 bases; unmatched junction nucleotides: 8. CDR3 coding DNA: TGCGCCAGCAGCCTCGGGGACAGATGGGATACGCAGTATTTT. Translating it yields CASSLGDRWDTQYF.

The chain links TRBV12-5 to TRBJ2-7; 11 bases line up with TRBD2. V trimming: 4 bases; J trimming: 7 bases; junction bases outside the gene matches: 9. The CDR3 has 15 amino acids. The germline V gene has CDR1 LGHNT and CDR2 FRNRAP. The DNA for the CDR3 is TGTGCTAGTGGTTCTGTAGCGGGAGGGCCTCAAGAGCAGTACTTC. It is translated as CASGSVAGGPQEQYF.

The chain couples TRBV9 to TRBJ1-4; TRBD1 agrees at 9 bases. CDR1 is SGDLS and CDR2 is YYNGEE in the germline V gene. The length of the CDR3 is 16 residues. V gave up 3 bases and J gave up 5 bases; unmatched junction bases: 8. CDR3 residues: CASSGDTGTGNEKLFF. Written as DNA, the CDR3 is TGTGCCAGCAGCGGGGATACCGGGACAGGGAATGAAAAACTGTTTTTT.

This chain links TRBV5-1 with TRBJ1-2, with D possibly matching TRBD1 (6 bases). V dropped 0 bases and J dropped 7 bases, with 13 bases sitting between them. This CDR3 region has 14 residues. Germline loops: CDR1 SGHRS, CDR2 YFSETQ. Here the CDR3 reads CASSLGQAVGGYTF. CDR3 DNA: TGCGCCAGCAGCTTGGGACAGGCCGTAGGTGGCTACACCTTC.

The genes are TRBV2 and TRBJ2-5; possibly TRBD2 for D (5 bases). Trimming pared 3 bases from V and 2 bases from J, leaving 10 bases between. The CDR3 loop spans 14 amino acids. From germline, CDR1 is SNHLY and CDR2 FYNNEI. The DNA of the CDR3 is TGTGCCAGCAGTGATGGTAGAGGGCAAGAGACCCAGTACTTC. Its translation: CASSDGRGQETQYF.

The V and J genes are TRBV6-5 and TRBJ2-7; D is undetermined. In germline, CDR1 is MNHEY, CDR2 SVGAGI. The CDR3 extends over 14 amino acids. V gave up 2 bases and J gave up 7 bases, with 15 bases separating them. CDR3 sequence (DNA): TGTGCCAGCAGTTACCGCCAGGCCTCAAGGGAGCAGTACTTC. Translated: CASSYRQASREQYF.

The chain links TRBV7-8 to TRBJ2-7, with 8 nucleotides matching TRBD1. J was trimmed by 1 base and V by 5 bases; bases with no gene match: 4. Looked up from germline, CDR1 is SGHVS and CDR2 is FQNEAQ. The CDR3 extends over 14 amino acids. The CDR3 nucleotides read TGTGCCAGCAGCCCCTGGACAGGGTCCTACGAGCAGTACTTC. Translating gives CASSPWTGSYEQYF. Full variable domain (remainder filled in from reference TRBV7-8 and TRBJ2-7): GAGVSQSPRYKVAKRGQDVALRCDPISGHVSLFWYQQALGQGPEFLTYFQNEAQLDKSGLPSDRFFAERPEGSVSTLKIQRTQQEDSAVYLCASSPWTGSYEQYFGPGTRLTVT.

The J gene is TRBJ2-7, the V gene TRBV7-9, with unresolved D. The CDR3 runs 15 residues. V was cut by 3 bases and J by 0 bases, with 12 bases left in between. Germline V gene sequence: CDR1 SEHNR, CDR2 FQNEAQ (reference sequence). For the CDR3, the DNA is TGTGCCAGCAGCTTTCACGGGTTAAGCTCCTACGAGCAGTACTTC. This translates into CASSFHGLSSYEQYF.